The 29 T cell receptor beta chains below come from one sample, sequenced in a study of neurological immune-mediated disorders. TCRdb analysed the 5' RACE reads with MiXCR anew, one entry per CDR3 protein. This table has 45,000 to 60,000 distinct CDR3 sequences, under 2.5% appearing once. Sequencing input: PBMCs. The receptors come from a man aged 45-65 years with multiple sclerosis.

This clonotype was observed a single time. The chain couples TRBV5-4 to TRBJ1-2; TRBD1 matches 7 bases. The CDR3 covers 14 residues. Germline loops: CDR1 SGHNT, CDR2 YYREEE (reference sequence). With V trimmed by 4 bases and J by 4 bases, 7 bases remained unmatched. CDR3 nucleotide sequence: TGTGCCAGCAGCCCGACAGGGTCGGCCTATGGCTACACCTTC. Its protein product is CASSPTGSAYGYTF. The entire variable domain, with the rest obtained from reference TRBV5-4 and TRBJ1-2, is as follows: ETGVTQSPTHLIKTRGQQVTLRCSSQSGHNTVSWYQQALGQGPQFIFQYYREEENGRGNFPPRFSGLQFPNYSSELNVNALELDDSALYLCASSPTGSAYGYTFGSGTRLTVV.

The table lists this clonotype with many counts. The gene calls are TRBV9 and TRBJ1-1; no clear D. Germline CDR1 SGDLS, CDR2 YYNGEE. The V end lost 1 base, the J end lost 1 base, and 8 bases lay between the germline ends. The CDR3 has 14 amino acids. The CDR3: CASSVNPSNTEAFF. CDR3 sequence (DNA): TGTGCCAGCAGCGTAAACCCTTCGAACACTGAAGCTTTCTTT.

The sample holds many counts of this clonotype. This chain's CDR3 is CASSSSSSGRYNEQFF. DNA for the CDR3: TGCGCCAGCAGCTCGAGCTCTAGCGGGAGATACAATGAGCAGTTCTTC. The chain carries TRBV5-1 and TRBJ2-1, with 10 bases matching TRBD2. CDR3 length: 16 amino acids. V was clipped by 3 bases and J by 4 bases; unmatched bases: 7. The germline CDR1 and CDR2 sequences are SGHRS and YFSETQ.

This clonotype was counted at least ten times. The chain recombines TRBV29-1 with TRBJ2-2, with TRBD1 identical over 8 bases. This CDR3 spans 12 amino acids. V trimming: 8 bases; J trimming: 6 bases; junction bases outside the gene matches: 5. Germline V gives CDR1 SQVTM, CDR2 ANQGSEA. The DNA for the CDR3 is TGCAGCACTAGACAGGGGTCCGGGGAGCTGTTTTTT. Translation: CSTRQGSGELFF.

This clonotype came up many times. The gene calls are TRBV20-1 and TRBJ2-3; 8 bases line up with TRBD2. The length of the CDR3 is 14 residues. Germline-derived CDR1 and CDR2 are DFQATT and SNEGSKA (reference sequence). Unmatched junction bases numbered 4, after V lost 1 base and J lost 4 bases. The CDR3 coding sequence is TGCAGTGCTAGAGGGGGACTAGTGTCAGATACGCAGTATTTT. Protein: CSARGGLVSDTQYF.

This clonotype showed up many times. One junction end does not reproduce the germline sequence, and a read error may be involved. This chain connects TRBV7-2 to TRBJ1-3; D ambiguous. The germline gives CDR1 SGHTA, CDR2 FQGNSA. CDR3 size: 14 residues. DNA of the CDR3: TGTGCCAGCAGCTTTGGGATTTCTGGAAACACCACATATTTT. As protein: CASSFGISGNTTYF.

This clonotype was seen many times. The rearrangement links TRBV5-5 to TRBJ1-1; D might be TRBD1 (6 bases). The CDR3 contains 15 residues. Germline-derived CDR1 and CDR2 are SGHKS and YYEKEE (reference sequence). The V and J ends lost 2 bases and 5 bases respectively, with 16 bases between them. CDR3: CASSFWSRGETEAFF. The CDR3 region has the DNA TGTGCCAGCAGCTTTTGGAGTAGGGGGGAAACTGAAGCTTTCTTT.

This clonotype was recorded many times. The V gene is TRBV12-3 or TRBV12-4, the J gene TRBJ2-6; D remains ambiguous. This CDR3 has 11 amino acids. V shed 10 bases and J shed 6 bases, with 7 bases lying between them. CDR3 sequence (DNA): TGTGCCATCACTGTGGCCAACGTCCTGACTTTC. Protein sequence: CAITVANVLTF.

This clonotype was picked up many times. The chain employs TRBV12-3 or TRBV12-4 and TRBJ1-1, with a tentative D call TRBD1 (6 bases). The CDR3 runs 14 residues. V dropped 5 bases and J dropped 1 base, with 11 bases sitting between them. CDR3 loop: CASSPRGRNTEAFF. Here the CDR3 DNA reads TGTGCCAGCAGTCCGAGGGGGAGGAACACTGAAGCTTTCTTT.

This clonotype was recorded at least ten times. The chain combines TRBV5-6 with TRBJ1-5; a possible D gene is TRBD1 (6 bases). The germline gives CDR1 SGHDT, CDR2 YYEEEE. This CDR3 comprises 14 residues. The V and J ends lost 0 bases and 6 bases respectively, with 10 bases between them. In nucleotides, the CDR3 is TGTGCCAGCAGCTTGGGGGGGGGCGGTCAGCCCCAGCATTTT. Its protein product is CASSLGGGGQPQHF.

This clonotype was observed many times. V is TRBV5-1 and J is TRBJ2-3, with TRBD2 as a possible D gene (6 bases). This CDR3 contains 15 residues. Germline V CDR1 and CDR2: SGHRS, YFSETQ. V was trimmed by 1 base and J by 1 base, leaving 10 bases between them. The CDR3: CASSLKTGGTDTQYF. The CDR3 nucleotides read TGCGCCAGCAGCTTGAAGACGGGGGGCACAGATACGCAGTATTTT.

This clonotype was detected ten times or more. The CDR3: CASSQEIGKAFF. CDR3 DNA sequence: TGTGCCAGCAGCCAAGAAATTGGGAAAGCTTTCTTT. The V and J genes are TRBV3-1 and TRBJ1-1, with D unclear. Germline V gives CDR1 LGHDT, CDR2 YNNKEL (reference sequence). The CDR3 runs 12 residues. The V end lost 0 bases, the J end lost 9 bases, and 8 bases lay between the germline ends.

This clonotype was seen many times. This chain links TRBV2 with TRBJ1-5; the D is unclear. Between the trimmed V and J ends, which lost 1 base and 5 bases, there was a span of 9 bases. Germline CDR1 and CDR2: SNHLY and FYNNEI. The CDR3 consists of 14 residues. Here the CDR3 reads CASSEGRGHQPQHF. DNA of the CDR3: TGTGCCAGCAGTGAAGGAAGAGGTCATCAGCCCCAGCATTTT.

This clonotype has ten or more counts. The rearrangement joins TRBV5-1 to TRBJ2-1, with 10 bases that match TRBD1. There are 16 residues in the CDR3. V gave up 4 bases and J gave up 8 bases; unmatched junction bases: 12. Germline values: CDR1 SGHRS, CDR2 YFSETQ. The CDR3 nucleotides read TGCGCCAGCAGCACTATACCGGGACAGGGGACCCATGAGCAGTTCTTC. Translation gives CASSTIPGQGTHEQFF.

This clonotype has ten or more counts. This chain links TRBV11-2 with TRBJ2-2; either TRBD1 or TRBD2 may supply D (5 bases each). This CDR3 is built from 14 residues. Germline CDR1 and CDR2: SGHAT and FQNNGV. V was pared by 3 bases and J by 8 bases, with 13 bases between. The CDR3 coding sequence is TGTGCCAGCAGCTTTTCGGGGCCATTTGGGGAGCTGTTTTTT. Protein product: CASSFSGPFGELFF. Drawing the rest from reference TRBV11-2 and TRBJ2-2, the complete variable domain is EAGVAQSPRYKIIEKRQSVAFWCNPISGHATLYWYQQILGQGPKLLIQFQNNGVVDDSQLPKDRFSAERLKGVDSTLKIQPAKLEDSAVYLCASSFSGPFGELFFGEGSRLTVL.

This clonotype was counted ten times or more. The chain employs TRBV12-3 or TRBV12-4 and TRBJ1-5, with D possibly matching TRBD1 (5 bases). The V gene lost 7 bases and the J gene lost 7 bases, with 11 bases spanning the gap. The CDR3 totals 12 residues. The CDR3 protein is CASTTGGQPQHF. CDR3 bases: TGTGCCAGCACCACAGGAGGCCAGCCCCAGCATTTT.

This clonotype was observed many times. The CDR3 reads CASSLAGIYNEQFF. CDR3 in DNA: TGTGCCAGCAGCTTAGCTGGGATTTACAATGAGCAGTTCTTC. This sequence joins TRBV7-2 and TRBJ2-1; D not resolved. From germline, CDR1 is SGHTA and CDR2 FQGNSA. This CDR3 is built from 14 residues. Trimming removed 0 bases at V and 4 bases at J, with 7 bases between. The variable domain in full, with the rest retrieved from reference TRBV7-2 and TRBJ2-1, is GAGVSQSPSNKVTEKGKDVELRCDPISGHTALYWYRQSLGQGLEFLIYFQGNSAPDKSGLPSDRFSAERTGGSVSTLTIQRTQQEDSAVYLCASSLAGIYNEQFFGPGTRLTVL.

This clonotype was counted many times. The chain is built from TRBV20-1 and TRBJ1-1; D is ambiguous. V dropped 2 bases and J dropped 0 bases, with 13 bases sitting between them. Germline CDR1 DFQATT, CDR2 SNEGSKA (reference sequence). CDR3 size: 15 residues. DNA of the CDR3: TGCAGTGCTAGAAGACCAGGCACCATGAACACTGAAGCTTTCTTT. Its translation is CSARRPGTMNTEAFF.

This clonotype was seen only a few times. A much more abundant neighbour one base away suggests this may be a read error. The V call is TRBV28, the J call TRBJ2-7; perhaps TRBD2 as D (5 bases). The CDR3 is 13 residues long. The V and J ends lost 7 bases and 2 bases respectively, with 12 bases between them. Per the germline V gene, CDR1 is MDHEN and CDR2 is SYDVKM. The CDR3 sequence: CASTPTGAYEQYF. The CDR3 nucleotides read TGTGCCAGCACCCCCACCGGGGCCTACGAGCAGTACTTC.

This clonotype was recorded many times. The chain couples TRBV12-3 or TRBV12-4 to TRBJ1-1; 7 bases align to TRBD1. CDR3 length: 12 residues. The ends lost 5 bases at V and 4 bases at J; junction bases unmatched: 1. CDR3 sequence reads: CASSDRVTEAFF. The CDR3 nucleotides read TGTGCCAGCAGTGACAGGGTCACTGAAGCTTTCTTT.

This clonotype was counted ten times or more. The rearrangement uses TRBV6-6 and TRBJ1-4, with a possible D match to TRBD1 (6 bases). The V gene lost 5 bases and the J gene lost 10 bases, with 14 bases spanning the gap. CDR3 length equals 13 residues. Germline V gene sequence: CDR1 MNHNY, CDR2 SVGAGI (reference sequence). CDR3 protein: CASSGGPRGKLFF. CDR3 nucleotides: TGTGCCAGCAGTGGGGGGCCTCGGGGAAAACTGTTTTTT.

This clonotype was observed many times. The J gene is TRBJ1-4, the V gene TRBV10-2; the D gene is possibly TRBD1 (5 bases). Trimming removed 6 bases at V and 8 bases at J, with 10 bases between. The germline V gene has CDR1 WSHSY and CDR2 SAAADI. The CDR3 runs to 12 residues. The CDR3 is CASRGDGEKLFF. The DNA of the CDR3 is TGCGCCAGCAGGGGGGACGGCGAAAAACTGTTTTTT.

This clonotype was picked up many times. The CDR3 sequence is CASSLGRGIDTQYF. The CDR3 region has the DNA TGTGCCAGCAGCTTAGGGCGGGGAATAGATACGCAGTATTTT. This rearrangement joins TRBV7-2 to TRBJ2-3, with TRBD2 as a possible D gene (6 bases). V was shortened by 1 base and J by 5 bases, with 10 bases between the two germline ends. The CDR3 is 14 residues long. Germline V gives CDR1 SGHTA, CDR2 FQGNSA.

This clonotype was counted ten times or more. This chain joins TRBV12-3 or TRBV12-4 and TRBJ2-7; TRBD1 might be the D (6 bases). The CDR3 has 15 amino acids. The V end lost 5 bases, the J end lost 2 bases, and 16 bases lay between the germline ends. The CDR3 region is CASSHNGQIAYEQYF. The CDR3, as DNA: TGTGCCAGCAGTCACAACGGACAGATCGCCTACGAGCAGTACTTC.

At least ten counts were recorded for this clonotype. This chain joins TRBV28 and TRBJ2-5; 7 bases line up with TRBD2. The length of the CDR3 is 17 residues. Looked up from germline, CDR1 is MDHEN and CDR2 is SYDVKM. The V gene end was trimmed by 4 bases and the J gene end by 5 bases; junction bases not matched to a gene: 16. CDR3 nucleotide sequence: TGTGCCAGCAGTTCCGGCCGACTAGCCCACCAACTCGAGACCCAGTACTTC. Encoded protein: CASSSGRLAHQLETQYF.

This clonotype was seen repeatedly, ten times or more. The V call is TRBV10-3, the J call TRBJ2-7; D is unclear. This CDR3 is built from 15 residues. Trimming shortened V by 2 bases and J by 0 bases, and 11 bases separated the two germline ends. Germline V CDR1 and CDR2: ENHRY, SYGVKD. The CDR3 loop is CAISEVAQSSYEQYF. The CDR3 coding sequence is TGTGCCATCAGTGAGGTTGCCCAGAGCTCCTACGAGCAGTACTTC.

This clonotype has a count of ten or more. The CDR3 DNA reads as TGTGCCAGCAGTGGGACAGGGCGTCAGCCCCAGCATTTT. Amino acids: CASSGTGRQPQHF. The chain employs TRBV6-1 and TRBJ1-5; 8 bases agree with TRBD1. CDR1 is MNHNS and CDR2 is SASEGT in the germline V gene. The CDR3 loop spans 13 amino acids. Unmatched junction bases numbered 2, after V lost 4 bases and J lost 6 bases.

This clonotype came up many times. The V and J genes are TRBV6-1 and TRBJ1-4, with 10 nucleotides matching TRBD1. Trimming cost V 5 bases and J 2 bases; bases outside gene matches: 5. The CDR3 is 16 residues long. Germline V lookup: CDR1 MNHNS, CDR2 SASEGT. The CDR3 sequence: CASSLDRGWTNEKLFF. The CDR3 DNA reads as TGTGCCAGCAGTTTGGACAGGGGGTGGACTAATGAAAAACTGTTTTTT.

This clonotype was recorded at least ten times. The CDR3 DNA sequence: TGTGCCTGGAGAGCGAGCGGGGAGCCGCGCGGGGAGCTGTTTTTT. Its translation is CAWRASGEPRGELFF. This rearrangement joins TRBV30 to TRBJ2-2; the match to TRBD2 covers 7 bases. Germline V gene data show CDR1 as GTSNPN and CDR2 as SVGIG (reference sequence). The CDR3 runs 15 residues. V trimming: 3 bases; J trimming: 7 bases; junction bases outside the gene matches: 11.